Following are 4 T cell receptor beta chains from one sample sequenced in a study of blood T cell repertoires in COVID-19. Sequenced by immunoSEQ multiplex PCR; TCRdb stores in-frame clones only, minus some. The repertoire holds tens of thousands of clones, roughly nine tenths seen once, with around a quarter in the top ten. The sequencing sample was made of peripheral blood. All receptors come from a human donor in a cohort sampled during active COVID-19.

The chain couples TRBV5-1 to TRBJ2-5; D not resolved. The CDR3 loop spans 14 amino acids. Germline V lookup: CDR1 SGHRS, CDR2 YFSETQ. Trimming removed 0 bases at V and 1 base at J, with 7 bases between. CDR3 DNA: TGCGCCAGCAGCTTGGGTCCTTCCCAAGAGACCCAGTACTTC. It encodes CASSLGPSQETQYF.

The DNA for the CDR3 is TGTGCCAGCAGTTACACACTAGCGGACCTACTGGAAGAGACCCAGTACTTC. As protein: CASSYTLADLLEETQYF. J is TRBJ2-5 and V is TRBV6-8, with 8 bases matching TRBD2. Germline CDR1 reads MNHGY; CDR2 reads SAAAGT. The CDR3 is made up of 17 amino acids. J gave up 3 bases and V 2 bases, and 11 bases lay outside the gene matches.

The chain employs TRBV30 and TRBJ2-5, with a weak D call TRBD2 (6 bases). The CDR3 is 13 amino acids. The germline V gene has CDR1 GTSNPN and CDR2 SVGIG (reference sequence). Trimming removed 4 bases at V and 1 base at J, with 10 bases between. The DNA for the CDR3 is TGTGCCTGGAAAAGGAGGGGCCAAGAGACCCAGTACTTC. Protein product: CAWKRRGQETQYF.

CDR3 in amino acids: CAWSGQNYGYTF. CDR3 coding DNA: TGTGCCTGGTCGGGACAGAACTATGGCTACACCTTC. The chain employs TRBV30 and TRBJ1-2, with 7 bases identical to TRBD1. Germline lookup yields CDR1 GTSNPN and CDR2 SVGIG (reference sequence). CDR3 size: 12 residues. The trim removed 5 bases at V and 2 bases at J, leaving 2 bases unmatched. Filled out from reference TRBV30 and TRBJ1-2, the complete variable domain reads SQTIHQWPATLVQPVGSPLSLECTVEGTSNPNLYWYRQAAGRGLQLLFYSVGIGQISSEVPQNLSASRPQDRQFILSSKKLLLSDSGFYLCAWSGQNYGYTFGSGTRLTVV.